These 9 T cell receptor beta chains originate from one sample sequenced in a study of patients and donors after allogeneic stem cell transplantation. TCRdb fed the RT-PCR reads into MiXCR, producing one record per CDR3 protein. The sample yields hundreds of thousands of distinct CDR3 sequences, roughly 13% seen once. The sample comprised blood, either unsorted or a sorted T cell fraction (not recorded which). These TCRs come from a human donor who was either an allogeneic HSCT recipient or a stem cell or donor lymphocyte infusion donor (not recorded which). It is not recorded whose cells these are; they may come from a transplant donor.

This clonotype was counted between two and nine times. V usage is TRBV7-9 and J usage is TRBJ2-7, with D unresolved. Germline V gene lookup returns CDR1 SEHNR and CDR2 FQNEAQ (reference sequence). The CDR3 loop spans 14 amino acids. The V gene lost 2 bases and the J gene lost 5 bases, with 13 bases spanning the gap. The CDR3 sequence is CASSLSGINDEQYF. The CDR3 DNA reads TGTGCCAGCAGCTTATCTGGGATTAACGACGAGCAGTACTTC.

This clonotype has a handful of counts. This rearrangement joins TRBV6-5 to TRBJ1-1; 8 bases are a match to TRBD1. The trim removed 6 bases at V and 10 bases at J, leaving 4 bases unmatched. This CDR3 is built from 11 residues. Germline CDR1 is MNHEY and CDR2 is SVGAGI. The CDR3 sequence: CASSWTGIAFF. The CDR3, as DNA: TGTGCCAGCAGCTGGACAGGGATAGCTTTCTTT.

This clonotype came up many times. The chain links TRBV5-1 to TRBJ2-7, with 10 bases aligning to TRBD1. Trimming removed 4 bases from V and 3 bases from J; junction bases left unmatched: 4. CDR1 and CDR2 (germline): SGHRS, YFSETQ. This CDR3 has 14 amino acids. The CDR3 is CASSGQGGFYEQYF. As DNA, the CDR3 is TGCGCCAGCAGCGGACAGGGGGGGTTCTACGAGCAGTACTTC.

This clonotype was picked up many times. V usage is TRBV12-3 or TRBV12-4 and J usage is TRBJ1-4, with D possibly TRBD1 on 6 matching bases. The CDR3 consists of 15 residues. V shed 6 bases and J shed 8 bases, with 19 bases lying between them. Here the CDR3 reads CASSPGGTQKEKLFF. The CDR3 nucleotides are TGTGCCAGCAGCCCCGGCGGGACACAGAAGGAAAAACTGTTTTTT.

This clonotype showed up many times. The gene calls are TRBV5-4 and TRBJ1-2; 9 bases are shared with TRBD1. Germline V gene data show CDR1 as SGHNT and CDR2 as YYREEE (reference sequence). The CDR3 consists of 14 residues. J was trimmed by 7 bases and V by 3 bases; bases with no gene match: 7. CDR3 sequence (DNA): TGTGCCAGCAGCTGGGGGACAGGGTTTAGTGGCTACACCTTC. Encoded protein: CASSWGTGFSGYTF.

This clonotype was seen at least ten times. One end of the junction is discordant with germline, which a read error may explain. The chain recombines TRBV7-8 with TRBJ2-7; D unclear. The V gene's germline CDR1 is SGHVS and CDR2 FQNEAQ. The CDR3 has 13 residues. This chain's CDR3 is CASSLGSDYEQYF. In DNA form, the CDR3 reads TGTGCCAGCAGTTTAGGCAGTGATTACGAGCAGTACTTC.

The V call is TRBV12-3 or TRBV12-4, the J call TRBJ2-5; TRBD2 is a possible D gene (6 bases). This CDR3 is built from 12 residues. Deletions cut 5 bases from V and 5 bases from J, with 9 bases between. CDR3 DNA: TGTGCCAGCAGTGGTGGGGGGGAGACCCAGTACTTC. Translating it yields CASSGGGETQYF.

V gene TRBV7-3 combines with J gene TRBJ1-2, with TRBD1 matching 9 bases. CDR1 is SGHTA, CDR2 FQGTGA, per germline. CDR3 size: 13 residues. The J segment lost 9 bases and the V segment lost 5 bases, leaving 7 bases of the junction unmatched. In DNA, the CDR3 is TGTGCCAGCAGCCCCGCCGGGACAGGGCGCTACACCTTC. It is translated as CASSPAGTGRYTF.

The chain combines TRBV3-1 with TRBJ2-3; maybe TRBD2 (7 bases). The CDR3 length is 17 residues. CDR1 LGHDT and CDR2 YNNKEL come from the germline V gene (reference sequence). V dropped 3 bases and J dropped 2 bases, with 18 bases sitting between them. CDR3 region: CASSQGPWGGLTDTQYF. CDR3 bases: TGTGCCAGCAGCCAGGGTCCTTGGGGGGGCCTCACAGATACGCAGTATTTT.